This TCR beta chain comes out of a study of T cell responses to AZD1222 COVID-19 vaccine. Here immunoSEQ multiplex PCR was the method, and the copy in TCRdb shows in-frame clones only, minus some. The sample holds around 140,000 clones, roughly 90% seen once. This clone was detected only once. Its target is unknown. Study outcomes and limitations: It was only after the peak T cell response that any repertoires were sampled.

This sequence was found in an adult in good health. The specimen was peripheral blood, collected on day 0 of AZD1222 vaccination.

The CDR3 is CAIQLYNEQFF. DNA of the CDR3: TGTGCCATTCAGCTCTACAATGAGCAGTTCTTC. V and J are TRBV7-9 and TRBJ2-1; D is ambiguous. This CDR3 contains 11 residues. The germline V gene has CDR1 SEHNR and CDR2 FQNEAQ (reference sequence). V was trimmed by 10 bases and J by 3 bases, leaving 7 bases between them.